The 21 T cell receptor beta chains below all came from one sample that was sequenced in a study of tumor-infiltrating lymphocytes in primary liver carcinoma. Total RNA amounting to 500 ng was the source from which TCR beta cDNA was made with a constant-region primer. Employing slightly modified ARM-PCR, three nested multiplex PCR rounds were run, and these gave rise to the TCR beta libraries. The first two PCR rounds used TRBV1-TRBV30 primers with a Cbeta primer, about 9 cycles each. MiXCR was run by TCRdb on the multiplex PCR reads, yielding one entry per CDR3 protein. The profile shows approximately 45,000 distinct CDR3 sequences, roughly 77% of them singletons. DNA and RNA were both co-extracted from 20-30 mg of bulk tissue that had not been sorted. The sequenced sample consisted of tumor-adjacent normal liver tissue. The receptors were gathered from a woman aged 30 to 39 with primary liver carcinoma and hepatitis B virus infection.

Points on this clonotype: The junction departs from the called germline gene at one end, perhaps through a read error. V is TRBV5-4 and J is TRBJ2-5, with TRBD2 matching 8 bases. This CDR3 comprises 15 residues. Germline-derived CDR1 and CDR2 are SGHNT and YYREEE (reference sequence). This CDR3 reads CDSSSGTSGQETQYF. Written as DNA, the CDR3 is TGTGACAGCAGCTCGGGGACTAGTGGACAAGAGACCCAGTACTTC.

Turning to this clonotype: Compared with germline, one end of the junction differs, possibly owing to a read error. The V gene is TRBV11-1, the J gene TRBJ2-2; perhaps TRBD2 as D (6 bases). The CDR3 has 16 amino acids. Germline V gene lookup returns CDR1 SGHAT and CDR2 FQDESV (reference sequence). CDR3 loop: CACSRVMAGLSGGLFF. As DNA, the CDR3 is TGTGCCTGCAGCAGGGTTATGGCGGGATTGTCCGGGGGGCTGTTTTTT.

Regarding this clonotype: At one end the junction does not follow the germline gene, possibly because of a read error. This CDR3 is CDSSGASERSDTQYF. CDR3 coding DNA: TGCGACAGCAGTGGGGCTAGCGAGAGGTCAGATACGCAGTATTTT. The V call is TRBV10-1, the J call TRBJ2-3; possible D gene TRBD2, 6 bases. CDR3 length: 15 amino acids. Germline CDR1 WNHNN, CDR2 SYGVQD (reference sequence).

A remark on this clonotype: This may be a read error, as it is one base from a much larger clone. This rearrangement joins TRBV20-1 to TRBJ2-7; the D is unclear. CDR3 length equals 14 residues. V was pared by 4 bases and J by 4 bases, with 17 bases between. Germline-derived CDR1 and CDR2 are DFQATT and SNEGSKA (reference sequence). Written as DNA, the CDR3 is TGCAGTGCTAAGTCAGTAGACCAGATTTACGAGCAGTACTTC. Protein sequence: CSAKSVDQIYEQYF.

About this clonotype: An end of the junction differs from the germline gene, which may be a read error. The rearrangement uses TRBV6-2 or TRBV6-3 and TRBJ2-7; D unresolved. The length of the CDR3 is 13 residues. CDR1 is MNHEY, CDR2 SVGEGT, per germline. CDR3 in DNA: TGTACCAGCCAGTGGTTGTCCCGCTACGAGCAGTACTTC. Protein: CTSQWLSRYEQYF.

A word on this clonotype: Germline is not matched at one junction end, which may reflect a read error. V usage is TRBV28 and J usage is TRBJ2-2; no clear D. CDR3 length: 15 amino acids. Germline V gene sequence: CDR1 MDHEN, CDR2 SYDVKM. CDR3 nucleotide sequence: TGTGCCAGCAGTTTAGTCGGATTGAACGCCGGTGAGCTGTTTTTT. Translation: CASSLVGLNAGELFF.

Note on this clonotype: An end of the junction does not agree with germline; a read error may underlie this. CDR3 amino acids: CASRSGSLLSTGELFF. Written as DNA, the CDR3 is TGTGCCAGCAGGAGCGGATCGCTCTTGTCTACCGGGGAGCTGTTCTTT. V is TRBV5-5 and J is TRBJ2-2; the D gene is possibly TRBD2 (5 bases). This CDR3 has 16 amino acids. The germline V gene encodes CDR1 SGHKS and CDR2 YYEKEE (reference sequence).

By share of the sample, this clonotype is medium-sized (0.01 to 0.1%). The V call is TRBV12-5, the J call TRBJ1-3; D possibly corresponds to TRBD1 (5 bases). Germline values: CDR1 LGHNT, CDR2 FRNRAP. The CDR3 length is 14 residues. V was pared by 5 bases and J by 0 bases, with 8 bases between. This CDR3 reads CASGGGISGNTIYF. The CDR3 DNA follows: TGTGCTAGTGGTGGGGGAATCTCTGGAAACACCATATATTTT.

Comment on this clonotype: Since the CDR3 does not end with the conserved phenylalanine or tryptophan, this likely comes from a read error. The chain has TRBV7-9 and TRBJ2-7; D gene ambiguous. The CDR3 covers 14 residues. In germline, CDR1 is SEHNR, CDR2 FQNEAQ (reference sequence). The CDR3 coding sequence is TGTGGCAGCACTAAATCGGCCCGGTTCAACGAGCAGTACCTC. The encoded protein is CGSTKSARFNEQYL.

This CDR3 is CSARGGLDTEAFF. The CDR3, as DNA: TGCAGCGCAAGGGGGGGGTTGGACACTGAAGCTTTCTTT. V gene TRBV29-1 combines with J gene TRBJ1-1; TRBD1 might be the D (6 bases). CDR1 is SQVTM, CDR2 ANQGSEA, per germline. The V end lost 7 bases, the J end lost 3 bases, and 15 bases lay between the germline ends. This CDR3 comprises 13 residues.

The gene calls are TRBV10-3 and TRBJ2-7, with D perhaps being TRBD1 or TRBD2 (5 bases each). Germline V CDR1 and CDR2: ENHRY, SYGVKD. The CDR3 is made up of 13 amino acids. The V gene lost 10 bases and the J gene lost 3 bases, with 16 bases spanning the gap. CDR3 bases: TGTGCCACCTGGGGACCGGGGCTCTACGAGCAGTACTTC. Translated: CATWGPGLYEQYF.

As for this clonotype: The junction departs from the called germline gene at one end, perhaps through a read error. CDR3 coding DNA: TGTTCCAGCAGCCAGGAAGGCAGGGAGATCATGAACGCTGAGGCTTCCTTT. Its translation is CSSSQEGREIMNAEASF. This rearrangement joins TRBV4-2 to TRBJ1-1, with TRBD1 as a possible D gene (5 bases). There are 17 residues in the CDR3. The V gene's germline CDR1 is LGHNA and CDR2 YNFKEQ.

On this clonotype itself: A clone one base away is much larger, so this may be a read error. No conserved phenylalanine or tryptophan ends this CDR3, so it is likely a read error. The genes are TRBV12-3 or TRBV12-4 and TRBJ1-1, with 10 bases fitting TRBD1. CDR3 size: 13 residues. CDR3 sequence: CGSSMGQGMTAFS. As DNA, the CDR3 is TGTGGCAGCAGCATGGGACAGGGGATGACGGCTTTCTCT.

CDR3 nucleotide sequence: TGTGCCAGCAGCTTGGTTAGGAGTCGCGGGAACGGAGACGAGCAGTACTTC. Encoded protein: CASSLVRSRGNGDEQYF. The V and J genes are TRBV5-6 and TRBJ2-7, with a weak D call TRBD2 (6 bases). CDR1 and CDR2 (germline): SGHDT, YYEEEE. V was trimmed by 0 bases and J by 5 bases, leaving 21 bases between them. The CDR3 is made up of 17 amino acids.

The count of this clonotype is one. Its ends do not fully match the called genes, so a read error is possible. J is TRBJ2-4 and V is TRBV12-3 or TRBV12-4, with D tentatively TRBD1 or TRBD2 (5 bases each). The CDR3 totals 17 residues. Here the CDR3 reads CAGSIPGWGLAKNIQNF. The CDR3 DNA follows: TGTGCCGGCTCGATCCCCGGGTGGGGCCTAGCCAAAAACATTCAGAACTTC.

A word on this clonotype: The conserved final phenylalanine or tryptophan is absent from the CDR3, which likely points to a read error. This sequence joins TRBV28 and TRBJ1-5; possible D gene TRBD1, 5 bases. CDR3 length: 16 residues. Germline V CDR1 and CDR2: MDHEN, SYDVKM. Trimming removed 4 bases at V and 2 bases at J, with 15 bases between. This CDR3 reads CASSSPPGAGNQPQHL. The CDR3 DNA reads as TGTGCCAGCAGTTCCCCCCCCGGGGCCGGCAATCAGCCCCAGCATTTA.

About this clonotype itself: No conserved phenylalanine or tryptophan is present at the end of the CDR3, so a read error is the likely explanation. The rearrangement links TRBV11-2 to TRBJ2-5; TRBD1 matches 10 bases. Germline loops: CDR1 SGHAT, CDR2 FQNNGV. With 8 bases clipped from V and 3 bases from J, the junction kept 12 bases outside the gene matches. This CDR3 comprises 16 residues. DNA of the CDR3: TGTGCCAGCGACTTCCGGGTGGGGACAGGGGAAGAGACCCAGTACTAC. Its translation: CASDFRVGTGEETQYY.

This clonotype was counted between two and nine times. A read error may be the cause here, since a much bigger clone is one base away. The J gene is TRBJ2-2, the V gene TRBV4-3; D is perhaps TRBD1 (8 bases). Germline loops: CDR1 LGHNA, CDR2 YSLEER. This CDR3 has 15 residues. V lost 3 bases, J lost 7 bases, and 15 bases lay in between. CDR3: CASSHPQGGGGELFF. Written as DNA, the CDR3 is TGCGCCAGCAGCCACCCACAGGGGGGGGGCGGGGAGCTGTTTTTT.

As concerns this clonotype: One junction end disagrees with the germline gene, perhaps due to a read error. The chain links TRBV10-3 to TRBJ1-3; D gene unclear. The CDR3 totals 14 residues. CDR1 is ENHRY, CDR2 SYGVKD, per germline. CDR3 nucleotide sequence: TGTGCCATCAGTGAGTCAGTTTCTGGGAGCACCGTATATTTT. Its translation is CAISESVSGSTVYF.

Notes on this clonotype: Likely a read error: the CDR3 ends without its conserved phenylalanine or tryptophan. The J gene is TRBJ2-2, the V gene TRBV4-3, with a tentative D call TRBD1 (6 bases). The CDR3 covers 16 residues. The ends were cut back, 4 bases at V and 3 bases at J, with 15 bases in the middle. Germline V gene lookup returns CDR1 LGHNA and CDR2 YSLEER. This CDR3 is CASSPSRTVDTGELFY. The DNA of the CDR3 is TGCGCCAGCAGCCCATCCCGGACAGTGGACACCGGGGAGCTGTTTTAT.

This clonotype was observed at least ten times. The V and J genes are TRBV29-1 and TRBJ1-1; D remains ambiguous. Germline V gives CDR1 SQVTM, CDR2 ANQGSEA. CDR3 length equals 12 residues. Between the trimmed V and J ends, which lost 2 bases and 5 bases, there was a span of 9 bases. Written as DNA, the CDR3 is TGCAGCGTTGAAACCCCCGGAACTGAAGCTTTCTTT. Its protein product is CSVETPGTEAFF. Together with reference TRBV29-1 and TRBJ1-1, the CDR3 gives the full variable domain: SAVISQKPSRDICQRGTSLTIQCQVDSQVTMMFWYRQQPGQSLTLIATANQGSEATYESGFVIDKFPISRPNLTFSTLTVSNMSPEDSSIYLCSVETPGTEAFFGQGTRLTVV.